What follows is one TCR beta chain and its context. This sample is drawn from a study of cytomegalovirus exposure and HLA in healthy donors. V lost 6 bases and J lost 4, with 15 bases in between. The length of the CDR3 is 14 residues. Per the germline V gene, CDR1 is SNHLY and CDR2 is FYNNEI. TCRdb keeps only in-frame clones here, not all; method: immunoSEQ multiplex PCR. Among hundreds of thousands of clones listed, approximately 87% were seen once. The chain joins TRBV2 to TRBJ1-1; D perhaps matches TRBD1 (5 bases). Sequenced: PBMCs. The receptor's source is a woman younger than 35 in good health and CMV-seronegative. CDR3 in amino acids: CASRAPRRGTEAFF. CDR3 DNA sequence: TGTGCCAGCAGAGCACCTCGGAGGGGCACTGAAGCTTTCTTT.